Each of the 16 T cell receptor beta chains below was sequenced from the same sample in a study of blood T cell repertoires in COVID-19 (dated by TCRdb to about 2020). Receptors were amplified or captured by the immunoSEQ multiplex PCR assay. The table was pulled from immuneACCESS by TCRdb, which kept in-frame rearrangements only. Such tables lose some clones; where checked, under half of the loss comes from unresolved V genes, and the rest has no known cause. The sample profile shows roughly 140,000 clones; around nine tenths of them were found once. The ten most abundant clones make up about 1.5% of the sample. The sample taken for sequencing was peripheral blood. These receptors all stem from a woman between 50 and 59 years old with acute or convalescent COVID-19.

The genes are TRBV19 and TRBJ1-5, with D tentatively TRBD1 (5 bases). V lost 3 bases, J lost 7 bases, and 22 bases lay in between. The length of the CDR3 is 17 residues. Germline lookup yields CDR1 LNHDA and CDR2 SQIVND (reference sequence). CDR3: CASSMGRTGERGQPQHF. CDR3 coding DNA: TGTGCCAGTAGTATGGGGCGCACGGGGGAACGTGGCCAGCCCCAGCATTTT.

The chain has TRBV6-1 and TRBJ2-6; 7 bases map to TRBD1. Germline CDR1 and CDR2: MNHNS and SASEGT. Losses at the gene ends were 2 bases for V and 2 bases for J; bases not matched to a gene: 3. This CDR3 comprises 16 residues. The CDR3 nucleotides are TGTGCCAGCAGTGAACAGGGGGTTGCTGGGGCCAACGTCCTGACTTTC. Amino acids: CASSEQGVAGANVLTF.

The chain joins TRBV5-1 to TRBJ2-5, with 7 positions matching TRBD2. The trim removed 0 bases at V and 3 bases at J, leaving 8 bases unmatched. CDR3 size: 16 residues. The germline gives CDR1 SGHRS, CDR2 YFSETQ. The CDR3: CASSLGREPLKETQYF. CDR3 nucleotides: TGCGCCAGCAGCTTGGGGCGGGAGCCGCTAAAAGAGACCCAGTACTTC.

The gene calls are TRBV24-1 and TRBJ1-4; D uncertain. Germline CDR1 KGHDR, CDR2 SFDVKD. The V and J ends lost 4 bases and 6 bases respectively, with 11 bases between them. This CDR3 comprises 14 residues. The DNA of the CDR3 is TGTGCCACCAGTGACGGATGGAGGGATGAAAAACTGTTTTTT. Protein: CATSDGWRDEKLFF.

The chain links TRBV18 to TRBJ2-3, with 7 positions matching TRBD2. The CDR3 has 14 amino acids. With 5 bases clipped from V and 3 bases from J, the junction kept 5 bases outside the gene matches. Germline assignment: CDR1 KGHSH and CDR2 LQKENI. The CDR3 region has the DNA TGTGCCAGCTCAGCCACCGGGGGGACAGATACGCAGTATTTT. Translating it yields CASSATGGTDTQYF.

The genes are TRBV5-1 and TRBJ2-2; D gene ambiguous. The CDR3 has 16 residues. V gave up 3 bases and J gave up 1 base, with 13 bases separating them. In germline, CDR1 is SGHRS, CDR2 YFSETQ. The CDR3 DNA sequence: TGCGCCAGCAGCTCGGGTAGTGGTAAGAACACCGGGGAGCTGTTTTTT. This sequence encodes CASSSGSGKNTGELFF.

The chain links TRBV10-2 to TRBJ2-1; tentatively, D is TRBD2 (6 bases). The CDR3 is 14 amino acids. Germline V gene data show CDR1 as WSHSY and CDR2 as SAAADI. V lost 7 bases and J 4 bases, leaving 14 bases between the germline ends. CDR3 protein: CASTPGLRYNEQFF. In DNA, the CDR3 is TGCGCCAGCACCCCGGGACTTAGATACAATGAGCAGTTCTTC.

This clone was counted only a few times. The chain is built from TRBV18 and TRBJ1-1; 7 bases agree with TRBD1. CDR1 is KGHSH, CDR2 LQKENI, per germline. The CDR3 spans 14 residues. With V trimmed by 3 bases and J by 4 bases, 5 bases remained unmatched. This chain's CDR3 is CASSPRQGGTEAFF. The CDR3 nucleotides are TGTGCCAGCTCACCCCGACAGGGTGGCACTGAAGCTTTCTTT.

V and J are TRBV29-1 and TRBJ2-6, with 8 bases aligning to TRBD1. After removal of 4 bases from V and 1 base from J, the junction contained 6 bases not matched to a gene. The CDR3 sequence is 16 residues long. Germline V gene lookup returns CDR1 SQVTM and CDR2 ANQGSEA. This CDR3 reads CSVGQGTISGANVLTF. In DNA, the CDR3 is TGCAGCGTTGGACAGGGGACCATTTCTGGGGCCAACGTCCTGACTTTC.

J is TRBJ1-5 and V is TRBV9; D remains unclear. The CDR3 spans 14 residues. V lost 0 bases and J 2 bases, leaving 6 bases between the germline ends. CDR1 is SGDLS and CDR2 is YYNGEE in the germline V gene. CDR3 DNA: TGTGCCAGCAGCGTAGAGGCGGGCAATCAGCCCCAGCATTTT. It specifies CASSVEAGNQPQHF.

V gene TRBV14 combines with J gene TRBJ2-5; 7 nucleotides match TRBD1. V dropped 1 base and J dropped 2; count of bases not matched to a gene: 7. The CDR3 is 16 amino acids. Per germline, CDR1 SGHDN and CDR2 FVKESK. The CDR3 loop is CASSQGGSTGQETQYF. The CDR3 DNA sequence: TGTGCCAGCAGCCAAGGGGGGTCGACAGGGCAAGAGACCCAGTACTTC.

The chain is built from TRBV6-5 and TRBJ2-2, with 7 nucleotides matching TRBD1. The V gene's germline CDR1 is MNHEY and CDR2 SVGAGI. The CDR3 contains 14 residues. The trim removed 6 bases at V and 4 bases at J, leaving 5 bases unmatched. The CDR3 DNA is TGTGCCAGCAGGATGGACAGGATCACCGGGGAGCTGTTTTTT. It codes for CASRMDRITGELFF.

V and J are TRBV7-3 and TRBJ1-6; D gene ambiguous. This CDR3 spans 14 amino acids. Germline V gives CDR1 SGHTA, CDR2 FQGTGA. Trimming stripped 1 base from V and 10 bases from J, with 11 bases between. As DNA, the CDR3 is TGTGCCAGCAGCTTAAGTCGTACGGGGTCACCCCTCCACTTT. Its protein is CASSLSRTGSPLHF. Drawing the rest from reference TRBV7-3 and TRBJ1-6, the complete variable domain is GAGVSQTPSNKVTEKGKYVELRCDPISGHTALYWYRQSLGQGPEFLIYFQGTGAADDSGLPNDRFFAVRPEGSVSTLKIQRTERGDSAVYLCASSLSRTGSPLHFGNGTRLTVT.

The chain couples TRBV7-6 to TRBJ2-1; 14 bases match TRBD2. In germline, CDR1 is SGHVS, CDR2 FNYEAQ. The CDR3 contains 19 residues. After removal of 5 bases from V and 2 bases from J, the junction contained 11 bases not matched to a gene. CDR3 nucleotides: TGTGCCAGCAGCCTCCAGGGACTAGCGGGAGCTTTCCCCTACAATGAGCAGTTCTTC. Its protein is CASSLQGLAGAFPYNEQFF.

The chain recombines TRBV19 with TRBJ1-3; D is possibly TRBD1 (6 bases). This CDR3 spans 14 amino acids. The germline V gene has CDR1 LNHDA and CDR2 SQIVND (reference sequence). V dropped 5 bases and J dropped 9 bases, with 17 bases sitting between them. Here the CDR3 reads CASSPDSFVSTIYF. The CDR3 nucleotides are TGTGCCAGTAGTCCGGACAGTTTCGTGAGCACCATATATTTT.

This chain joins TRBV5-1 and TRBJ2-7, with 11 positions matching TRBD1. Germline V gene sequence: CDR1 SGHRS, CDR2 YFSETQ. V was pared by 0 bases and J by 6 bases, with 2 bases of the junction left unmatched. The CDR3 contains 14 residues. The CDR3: CASSLEDRGPEQYF. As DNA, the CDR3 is TGCGCCAGCAGCTTGGAGGACAGGGGGCCCGAGCAGTACTTC.